This TCR beta chain originates from a study of cytomegalovirus exposure and HLA in healthy donors. General study findings and limits: Rarity characterized most TCR sequences, yet some public TCRs appeared in many donors.

Comment on this clone: What it binds is not known.

This CDR3 is 15 amino acids long. Germline V CDR1 and CDR2: MRHNA, SNTAGT. The ends lost 6 bases at V and 8 bases at J; junction bases unmatched: 8. Measured with immunoSEQ multiplex PCR; TCRdb has only the in-frame clones, and not every one. This sample has over 85,000 clones, with roughly 83% found just once. The clonotype comes from a young woman in good health and CMV-seropositive. The chain couples TRBV6-4 to TRBJ2-1; 12 bases fit TRBD2. The sample comprised PBMCs. The CDR3 reads CASRTSGGTVDEQFF. As DNA, the CDR3 is TGTGCCAGCAGGACTAGCGGGGGCACCGTCGATGAGCAGTTCTTC.